Below are 20 T cell receptor beta chains sequenced from a single sample in a study of cytomegalovirus exposure and HLA in healthy donors. The PCR employed 60 Vbeta primers together with 13 Jbeta primers. Method: immunoSEQ multiplex PCR; TCRdb's copy keeps in-frame clones and lacks some. Of roughly 35,000 clones in the sample, around half were seen once. Material for sequencing was PBMCs. The receptors stem from a woman aged 40 to 50 in good health and CMV-seropositive.

The chain is built from TRBV7-9 and TRBJ2-3, with 12 bases aligning to TRBD2. CDR1 is SEHNR and CDR2 is FQNEAQ in the germline V gene (reference sequence). Unmatched junction bases numbered 4, after V lost 3 bases and J lost 6 bases. The length of the CDR3 is 15 residues. The CDR3 nucleotides are TGTGCCAGCAGCTTCGGACTAGCGGGGACGGATACGCAGTATTTT. It yields the protein CASSFGLAGTDTQYF.

The chain carries TRBV18 and TRBJ2-2; D not certain. V was pared by 1 base and J by 1 base, with 10 bases between. Looked up from germline, CDR1 is KGHSH and CDR2 is LQKENI. CDR3 length: 16 residues. DNA of the CDR3: TGTGCCAGCTCACCACTCGGCACGGGGAACACCGGGGAGCTGTTTTTT. The encoded protein is CASSPLGTGNTGELFF.

This clone was counted a single time. The chain joins TRBV10-3 to TRBJ2-5; the match to TRBD2 covers 9 bases. The tail of the sequence fits TRBJ2-7 better, so the J call may be wrong. This CDR3 spans 18 amino acids. Germline loops: CDR1 ENHRY, CDR2 SYGVKD. The CDR3 protein is CAISESTFPAGGHYEQYF. In DNA, the CDR3 is TGTGCCATCAGTGAGTCGACATTTCCAGCGGGGGGCCACTACGAGCAGTACTTC.

The chain joins TRBV6-6 to TRBJ1-2; D uncertain. CDR3 length: 13 amino acids. The germline V gene has CDR1 MNHNY and CDR2 SVGAGI (reference sequence). V lost 2 bases and J 4 bases, leaving 8 bases between the germline ends. CDR3 nucleotide sequence: TGTGCCAGCAGTTACGGAGAGGGCTATGGCTACACCTTC. Translated, it gives CASSYGEGYGYTF.

This clone was recorded once. The chain combines TRBV14 with TRBJ2-1, with D maybe TRBD2 (7 bases). V was cut by 3 bases and J by 3 bases, with 15 bases left in between. The CDR3 spans 16 residues. CDR1 and CDR2 (germline): SGHDN, FVKESK. This CDR3 is CASSHTGRGGYNEQFF. DNA for the CDR3: TGTGCCAGCAGCCATACAGGGAGGGGGGGCTACAATGAGCAGTTCTTC.

In this sample, this clone turned up a few times. CDR3 in DNA: TGTGCCAGCAGCTTTGTCCGTAGCTCCTACAATGAGCAGTTCTTC. This translates into CASSFVRSSYNEQFF. The V gene is TRBV7-2, the J gene TRBJ2-1; D gene uncertain. Between the trimmed V and J ends, which lost 3 bases and 0 bases, there was a span of 9 bases. The V gene's germline CDR1 is SGHTA and CDR2 FQGNSA. CDR3 length: 15 residues.

This clone came up a few times. The chain carries TRBV5-4 and TRBJ1-2, with 8 bases fitting TRBD1. CDR1 and CDR2 from the germline V gene are SGHNT and YYREEE (reference sequence). This CDR3 region has 14 residues. Losses at the gene ends were 4 bases for V and 4 bases for J; bases not matched to a gene: 6. This CDR3 reads CASSPGQGGYGYTF. CDR3 coding DNA: TGTGCCAGCAGCCCAGGACAGGGCGGCTATGGCTACACCTTC.

This clone turned up a few times. This chain uses TRBV6-5 with TRBJ1-2; 11 positions match TRBD1. Trimming took 8 bases from V and 3 from J; bases not matched to a gene: 2. Germline V gives CDR1 MNHEY, CDR2 SVGAGI. The CDR3 sequence is 13 residues long. This CDR3 is CASGQGAHYGYTF. In nucleotides, the CDR3 is TGTGCCAGCGGACAGGGGGCGCACTATGGCTACACCTTC.

The chain carries TRBV4-1 and TRBJ1-4; TRBD1 agrees at 7 bases. The CDR3 spans 15 residues. Germline CDR1 and CDR2: MGHRA and YSYEKL. V gave up 3 bases and J gave up 7 bases; unmatched junction bases: 8. The CDR3 loop reads CASSQTQTGFEKLFF. CDR3 sequence (DNA): TGCGCCAGCAGCCAGACCCAGACAGGGTTTGAAAAACTGTTTTTT.

In this sample, this clone turned up once. The rearrangement links TRBV14 to TRBJ1-1; D unresolved. Trimming took off 1 base at V and 1 base at J, with 10 bases between the two ends. The CDR3 spans 15 residues. The germline V gene encodes CDR1 SGHDN and CDR2 FVKESK. CDR3: CASSQGFAGNTEAFF. CDR3 coding DNA: TGTGCCAGCAGCCAAGGTTTCGCCGGGAACACTGAAGCTTTCTTT.

The chain carries TRBV4-1 and TRBJ2-3; tentative D call: TRBD2 (7 bases). The CDR3 has 16 residues. The germline V and J ends were trimmed by 1 base and 6 bases, with 17 bases remaining between them. The germline V gene encodes CDR1 MGHRA and CDR2 YSYEKL. The CDR3 DNA sequence: TGCGCCAGCAGCCAAGGGGCCCGGGGGGCTGGGGATACGCAGTATTTT. Protein sequence: CASSQGARGAGDTQYF.

The sample holds a few counts of this clone. The CDR3: CAWTKGREGSYEQYF. In DNA form, the CDR3 reads TGTGCCTGGACAAAGGGCAGGGAGGGGTCCTACGAGCAGTACTTC. The gene calls are TRBV30 and TRBJ2-7, with 7 bases aligning to TRBD2. V shed 4 bases, J shed 1 base, and the junction held 10 bases outside the gene matches. Germline loops: CDR1 GTSNPN, CDR2 SVGIG (reference sequence). The CDR3 covers 15 residues.

Only a few counts were recorded for this clone. The chain has TRBV2 and TRBJ2-5; 8 bases align to TRBD2. V trimming: 7 bases; J trimming: 3 bases; junction bases outside the gene matches: 1. CDR1 is SNHLY and CDR2 is FYNNEI in the germline V gene. The CDR3 spans 12 residues. CDR3 in amino acids: CASNSGEETQYF. Here the CDR3 DNA reads TGTGCCAGCAATAGCGGGGAAGAGACCCAGTACTTC.

V gene TRBV10-3 combines with J gene TRBJ2-5, with D uncertain. This CDR3 comprises 11 residues. Germline lookup yields CDR1 ENHRY and CDR2 SYGVKD. The germline V and J ends were trimmed by 0 bases and 8 bases, with 4 bases remaining between them. For the CDR3, the DNA is TGTGCCATCAGTGAGTCTTCTACCCAGTACTTC. It specifies CAISESSTQYF.

The chain combines TRBV4-3 with TRBJ1-3, with a possible D match to TRBD1 (5 bases). The germline V and J ends were trimmed by 0 bases and 4 bases, with 10 bases remaining between them. The CDR3 sequence is 15 residues long. Germline V CDR1 and CDR2: LGHNA, YSLEER. CDR3 bases: TGCGCCAGCAGCCAAGAGGGGTCAGGGGGAAACACCATATATTTT. Protein: CASSQEGSGGNTIYF.

The chain employs TRBV4-2 and TRBJ2-6, with TRBD2 matching 7 bases. The V and J ends lost 3 bases and 0 bases, in that order; junction bases with no gene match: 5. CDR3 length: 17 residues. Germline values: CDR1 LGHNA, CDR2 YNFKEQ. CDR3 region: CASSHSGETSGANVLTF. CDR3 coding DNA: TGTGCCAGCAGCCACAGCGGGGAGACCTCTGGGGCCAACGTCCTGACTTTC.

V is TRBV11-2 and J is TRBJ1-1, with a possible D match to TRBD1 (6 bases). CDR1 SGHAT and CDR2 FQNNGV come from the germline V gene. This CDR3 has 14 amino acids. Trimming left V 5 bases short and J 1 base short, with 11 bases between. The CDR3 region is CASSLQTGNTEAFF. The CDR3 DNA reads TGTGCCAGCAGCCTACAGACAGGGAACACTGAAGCTTTCTTT.

The V and J genes are TRBV7-2 and TRBJ1-1; 7 positions match TRBD1. V lost 5 bases, J lost 11 bases, and 11 bases stayed unmatched. CDR3 size: 13 residues. The germline gives CDR1 SGHTA, CDR2 FQGNSA. CDR3 DNA: TGTGCCAGCAGCCCCAGACAGGGATGGGAGGCTTTCTTT. Translated, it gives CASSPRQGWEAFF.

This clone was recorded a few times. The rearrangement links TRBV2 to TRBJ1-2; a possible D gene is TRBD1 (6 bases). This CDR3 spans 13 amino acids. The V and J ends lost 7 bases and 7 bases respectively, with 16 bases between them. Germline-derived CDR1 and CDR2 are SNHLY and FYNNEI. This CDR3 reads CASIPTGWSGYTF. The CDR3 coding sequence is TGTGCCAGCATCCCTACAGGGTGGTCTGGCTACACCTTC.

This clone was counted only a few times. The CDR3 reads CASSLGLAGGADTQYF. For the CDR3, the DNA is TGTGCCAGCAGCCTAGGGCTAGCGGGGGGCGCAGATACGCAGTATTTT. This rearrangement joins TRBV7-3 to TRBJ2-3; the match to TRBD2 covers 11 bases. After removal of 5 bases from V and 4 bases from J, the junction contained 8 bases not matched to a gene. The V gene's germline CDR1 is SGHTA and CDR2 FQGTGA. The CDR3 has 16 amino acids.